Below, 25 T cell receptor beta chains from the same sample are listed, as sequenced in a study of T cells after yellow fever vaccination. TCRdb fed the 5' RACE reads into MiXCR, producing one record per CDR3 protein. This table holds fewer than 500,000 distinct CDR3 sequences, 15% to 20% found once. The sample in question was PBMCs, obtained before the yellow fever booster vaccination. The receptors were sampled from a man between 18 and 35 years old who received the YFV17D yellow fever vaccine.

This clonotype was detected many times. The J gene is TRBJ2-6, the V gene TRBV3-1; unclear D gene. Germline CDR1 and CDR2: LGHDT and YNNKEL (reference sequence). The CDR3 loop spans 17 amino acids. V was pared by 0 bases and J by 3 bases, with 12 bases between. The CDR3 DNA sequence: TGTGCCAGCAGCCAAGAGAGGTCGGGTGGTGGGGCCAACGTCCTGACTTTC. Its translation is CASSQERSGGGANVLTF.

The V and J genes are TRBV6-5 and TRBJ2-3; 15 bases line up with TRBD2. CDR3 length: 16 residues. V lost 4 bases to trimming and J lost 7 bases; unmatched junction nucleotides: 6. Germline CDR1 and CDR2: MNHEY and SVGAGI. This CDR3 reads CASSSAGTSGGYTQYF. CDR3 nucleotides: TGTGCCAGCAGTTCCGCCGGGACTAGCGGGGGGTATACGCAGTATTTT.

This clonotype showed up just a few times. The J gene is TRBJ1-3, the V gene TRBV20-1; 7 bases match TRBD1. This CDR3 has 14 residues. Germline lookup yields CDR1 DFQATT and CDR2 SNEGSKA (reference sequence). Trimming cost V 6 bases and J 8 bases; bases outside gene matches: 13. Written as DNA, the CDR3 is TGCAGTGCCCTAGCGACAGGGATAGGGCACACCATATATTTT. This codes for CSALATGIGHTIYF.

This clonotype was found many times. This sequence joins TRBV2 and TRBJ2-1, with 7 bases lining up with TRBD1. The CDR3 totals 11 residues. Trimming removed 5 bases from V and 12 bases from J; junction bases left unmatched: 4. Germline CDR1 reads SNHLY; CDR2 reads FYNNEI. CDR3 sequence reads: CASSQGERQFF. In DNA form, the CDR3 reads TGTGCCAGCAGTCAGGGGGAGCGGCAGTTCTTC.

This clonotype has a handful of counts. The chain uses TRBV7-2 and TRBJ2-7, with TRBD2 matching over 8 bases. Germline CDR1 reads SGHTA; CDR2 reads FQGNSA. This CDR3 has 14 residues. J gave up 1 base and V 8 bases, and 7 bases lay outside the gene matches. CDR3 in amino acids: CASEHRGGSYEQYF. The CDR3 coding sequence is TGTGCCAGCGAACATCGGGGGGGGTCCTACGAGCAGTACTTC.

The gene calls are TRBV6-5 and TRBJ1-5; 9 bases line up with TRBD1. Trimming at V came to 8 bases and at J to 6 bases, leaving 8 bases not matched to a gene. Per germline, CDR1 MNHEY and CDR2 SVGAGI. The CDR3 has 14 residues. CDR3 nucleotides: TGTGCCAGCGGCCTGGGACAGGGAGGTCAGCCCCAGCATTTT. Translated: CASGLGQGGQPQHF.

V and J are TRBV12-3 or TRBV12-4 and TRBJ1-3, with D possibly TRBD1 on 6 matching bases. This CDR3 has 12 amino acids. CDR3 nucleotide sequence: TGTGCGGTGGGGACACTTGGAAACACCATATATTTT. It specifies CAVGTLGNTIYF.

This clonotype came up a few times. The chain couples TRBV27 to TRBJ1-5, with 9 bases matching TRBD1. This CDR3 has 13 residues. CDR1 MNHEY and CDR2 SMNVEV come from the germline V gene (reference sequence). The V and J ends lost 8 bases and 6 bases, in that order; junction bases with no gene match: 5. CDR3 in DNA: TGTGCCAGCGGACAGGGGTCCAGTCAGCCCCAGCATTTT. Translation: CASGQGSSQPQHF.

The chain recombines TRBV25-1 with TRBJ1-6; D remains ambiguous. V dropped 4 bases and J dropped 7 bases, with 17 bases sitting between them. Germline CDR1 MGHDK, CDR2 SYGVNS. The CDR3 sequence is 16 residues long. The chain's CDR3 is CASSALSGGWNSPLHF. The CDR3, as DNA: TGTGCCAGCAGTGCTCTATCGGGAGGGTGGAATTCACCCCTCCACTTT.

This rearrangement joins TRBV3-1 to TRBJ1-2, with 9 bases fitting TRBD1. CDR1 and CDR2 from the germline V gene are LGHDT and YNNKEL (reference sequence). The length of the CDR3 is 16 residues. The V and J ends lost 2 bases and 8 bases, in that order; junction bases with no gene match: 12. The CDR3 region is CASSQQGEQGARGYTF. The CDR3 coding sequence is TGTGCCAGCAGCCAACAAGGGGAACAGGGGGCGCGAGGCTACACCTTC.

The rearrangement joins TRBV12-3 or TRBV12-4 to TRBJ2-2; D possibly corresponds to TRBD2 (7 bases). The CDR3 consists of 15 residues. Trimming shortened V by 2 bases and J by 7 bases, and 14 bases separated the two germline ends. The CDR3 spells CASSLSYREGGELFF. DNA for the CDR3: TGTGCCAGCAGTTTAAGTTACAGGGAGGGCGGGGAGCTGTTTTTT.

V usage is TRBV20-1 and J usage is TRBJ2-7, with 7 bases identical to TRBD1. The CDR3 covers 13 residues. V dropped 6 bases and J dropped 0; count of bases not matched to a gene: 5. Germline V CDR1 and CDR2: DFQATT, SNEGSKA (reference sequence). The CDR3 sequence: CSAARGLSYEQYF. The DNA for the CDR3 is TGCAGTGCCGCTAGGGGGCTCTCCTACGAGCAGTACTTC.

The chain recombines TRBV12-3 or TRBV12-4 with TRBJ1-1, with 7 positions matching TRBD1. The CDR3 has 14 residues. V dropped 8 bases and J dropped 2; count of bases not matched to a gene: 8. This CDR3 is CASAGGPLNTEAFF. The CDR3 DNA reads TGTGCCAGCGCAGGGGGACCCTTAAACACTGAAGCTTTCTTT.

This clonotype appeared a few times. The chain recombines TRBV9 with TRBJ2-2; a weak D match, TRBD2 (5 bases). The germline gives CDR1 SGDLS, CDR2 YYNGEE. The V and J ends lost 0 bases and 4 bases respectively, with 13 bases between them. The CDR3 contains 16 residues. CDR3 DNA: TGTGCCAGCAGCGTAGCTCCGGGGTACGGCACCGGGGAGCTGTTTTTT. Its translation is CASSVAPGYGTGELFF.

In its sample, this clonotype was seen a few times. CDR3 sequence (DNA): TGTGCCAGCAGCGTATTTGAACTAGCGGGGGGTACGCAGTATTTT. This translates into CASSVFELAGGTQYF. J is TRBJ2-3 and V is TRBV9; 12 bases agree with TRBD2. This CDR3 comprises 15 residues. CDR1 SGDLS and CDR2 YYNGEE come from the germline V gene. V trimming: 1 base; J trimming: 8 bases; junction bases outside the gene matches: 5.

The chain recombines TRBV28 with TRBJ2-3; D is ambiguous. Trimming took 8 bases from V and 0 from J, leaving 15 bases between them. The length of the CDR3 is 15 residues. Germline V CDR1 and CDR2: MDHEN, SYDVKM. Written as DNA, the CDR3 is TGTGCCAGCTCCATTGCTGCGTCTAGCACAGATACGCAGTATTTT. This encodes CASSIAASSTDTQYF. The whole variable domain, remainder taken from reference TRBV28 and TRBJ2-3, is DVKVTQSSRYLVKRTGEKVFLECVQDMDHENMFWYRQDPGLGLRLIYFSYDVKMKEKGDIPEGYSVSREKKERFSLILESASTNQTSMYLCASSIAASSTDTQYFGPGTRLTVL.

This clonotype has more than one count but fewer than ten. The CDR3 sequence is CASSPLEGNTEAFF. The CDR3 DNA reads as TGTGCCAGCTCCCCATTGGAGGGGAACACTGAAGCTTTCTTT. V usage is TRBV18 and J usage is TRBJ1-1, with D uncertain. CDR1 and CDR2 from the germline V gene are KGHSH and LQKENI. V dropped 6 bases and J dropped 1 base, with 12 bases sitting between them. The CDR3 has 14 residues.

V gene TRBV7-3 combines with J gene TRBJ2-1; 7 nucleotides align to TRBD1. The CDR3 is made up of 15 amino acids. J gave up 6 bases and V 1 base, and 6 bases lay outside the gene matches. Germline-derived CDR1 and CDR2 are SGHTA and FQGTGA. In DNA, the CDR3 is TGTGCCAGCAGCTTAAACGGGGACAGTCTCAATGAGCAGTTCTTC. Residues: CASSLNGDSLNEQFF.

This clonotype showed up many times. The chain couples TRBV4-2 to TRBJ2-7; the D gene is possibly TRBD2 (5 bases). The CDR3 sequence is 15 residues long. Deletions cut 0 bases from V and 1 base from J, with 10 bases between. The germline V gene has CDR1 LGHNA and CDR2 YNFKEQ. DNA of the CDR3: TGTGCCAGCAGCCAAGAGAGGGCAGGATCCTACGAGCAGTACTTC. Translated, it gives CASSQERAGSYEQYF.

This chain connects TRBV5-5 to TRBJ1-1, with 8 bases that match TRBD1. Germline CDR1 reads SGHKS; CDR2 reads YYEKEE (reference sequence). CDR3 size: 16 residues. V lost 4 bases, J lost 0 bases, and 8 bases stayed unmatched. The CDR3 loop reads CASSVRQGRMNTEAFF. The CDR3 bases are TGTGCCAGCAGCGTTCGACAGGGGCGAATGAACACTGAAGCTTTCTTT.

This clonotype has just a few counts. V is TRBV20-1 and J is TRBJ1-6, with D hard to call. CDR3 size: 15 residues. V dropped 3 bases and J dropped 0 bases, with 9 bases sitting between them. CDR1 and CDR2 (germline): DFQATT, SNEGSKA (reference sequence). The CDR3 sequence is CSASPVGSYNSPLHF. CDR3 coding DNA: TGCAGTGCTAGCCCGGTCGGCTCCTATAATTCACCCCTCCACTTT.

This clonotype was counted between two and nine times. The chain couples TRBV29-1 to TRBJ2-2; TRBD1 might be the D (5 bases). V lost 3 bases, J lost 2 bases, and 10 bases lay in between. CDR1 SQVTM and CDR2 ANQGSEA come from the germline V gene. The CDR3 loop spans 14 amino acids. Here the CDR3 reads CSVDGQGNTGELFF. The CDR3 bases are TGCAGCGTTGATGGGCAGGGAAACACCGGGGAGCTGTTTTTT.

The chain recombines TRBV20-1 with TRBJ2-3; D is possibly TRBD2 (6 bases). CDR1 is DFQATT, CDR2 SNEGSKA, per germline (reference sequence). V was trimmed by 3 bases and J by 2 bases, leaving 15 bases between them. The CDR3 is made up of 15 amino acids. CDR3 nucleotide sequence: TGCAGTGCTAGCCCCCCGGGACTCAACACAGATACGCAGTATTTT. Translation: CSASPPGLNTDTQYF.

There are a few counts of this clonotype. This chain links TRBV7-8 with TRBJ2-5; 14 nucleotides line up with TRBD2. The germline V gene has CDR1 SGHVS and CDR2 FQNEAQ. This CDR3 region has 18 residues. After removal of 5 bases from V and 5 bases from J, the junction contained 13 bases not matched to a gene. The CDR3 sequence: CASSPTRLAGGPRETQYF. The CDR3, as DNA: TGTGCCAGCAGCCCCACCCGACTAGCGGGGGGGCCAAGGGAGACCCAGTACTTC.

V gene TRBV6-2 or TRBV6-3 combines with J gene TRBJ2-4; 8 bases are shared with TRBD1. Losses at the gene ends were 5 bases for V and 4 bases for J; bases not matched to a gene: 7. The CDR3 length is 15 residues. Germline-derived CDR1 and CDR2 are MNHEY and SVGEGT. For the CDR3, the DNA is TGTGCCAGCAGTCTACGGGACAGGATTAAAAACATTCAGTACTTC. The encoded protein is CASSLRDRIKNIQYF.